The rows below give T cell receptor beta chains drawn from one sample of a study of T cell responses to AZD1222 COVID-19 vaccine. Repertoires were generated with immunoSEQ multiplex PCR, while TCRdb's copy carries only in-frame clones and drops some. The sample consists of about 59,000 clones, 75% to 90% of them appearing once. This specimen was peripheral blood, taken 28 days after the second AZD1222 dose. The source of these receptors is an adult who received the AZD1222 COVID-19 vaccine. Each CDR3 is given with its conserved first and last residue. A D gene is named only where the DNA matches it firmly. Expanded clones get a size class; other rows say once, few or many, or leave the size out.

>-|TRBV30|TRBJ2-7|-
CAWKGRDYEQYF
TGTGCCTGGAAGGGCAGGGACTACGAGCAGTACTTC
>-|TRBV11-2|TRBJ2-7|-
CASSFSDLKDHEQYF
TGTGCCAGCAGCTTCTCAGACCTAAAGGACCACGAGCAGTACTTC
>-|TRBV19|TRBJ2-2|TRBD1
CASSSGTGGTGELFF
TGTGCCAGTAGTAGCGGGACAGGGGGCACCGGGGAGCTGTTTTTT
>-|TRBV10-2|TRBJ2-1|-
CASRDAEYNEQFF
TGCGCCAGCAGGGATGCGGAGTACAATGAGCAGTTCTTC
>once|TRBV5-1|TRBJ1-1|-
CASSLEGDLTEAFF
TGCGCCAGCAGCTTGGAAGGGGATCTTACTGAAGCTTTCTTT
>-|TRBV9|TRBJ2-7|-
CASSVDLGQLKGEQYF
TGTGCCAGCAGCGTAGATCTGGGGCAACTGAAGGGCGAGCAGTACTTC
>few|TRBV20-1|TRBJ1-1|-
CSASWQNTEAFF
TGCAGTGCTAGTTGGCAGAACACTGAAGCTTTCTTT
>-|TRBV5-1|TRBJ1-3|-
CASSPGSGNTIYF
TGCGCCAGCAGCCCAGGCTCTGGAAACACCATATATTTT
>-|TRBV3-1/TRBV3-2|TRBJ1-4|-
CASSQEIGARGEKLFF
TGTGCCAGCAGCCAAGAAATTGGGGCGCGGGGTGAAAAACTGTTTTTT
>-|TRBV5-1|TRBJ1-2|-
CASSLAGQNYGYTF
TGCGCCAGCAGCTTGGCCGGACAAAACTATGGCTACACCTTC
>few|TRBV6-5|TRBJ1-1|-
CASRRSAEAFF
TGTGCCAGCCGTCGGAGCGCTGAAGCTTTCTTT
>-|TRBV29-1|TRBJ1-2|TRBD1
CSVGDRGLYGYTF
TGCAGCGTTGGGGACAGGGGGCTCTATGGCTACACCTTC
>-|TRBV4-1|TRBJ1-3|-
CASSQIGTFSGNTIYF
TGCGCCAGCAGCCAGATTGGGACATTCTCTGGAAACACCATATATTTT
>-|TRBV4-3|TRBJ1-3|-
CASSQAWGRDSGNTIYF
TGCGCCAGCAGCCAAGCATGGGGACGGGACTCTGGAAACACCATATATTTT
>-|TRBV30|TRBJ1-5|-
CAWKGGNQPQHF
TGTGCCTGGAAAGGGGGCAATCAGCCCCAGCATTTT
>-|TRBV28|TRBJ2-5|-
CASSYGAQETQYF
TGTGCCAGTTCGTACGGGGCCCAAGAGACCCAGTACTTC
>-|TRBV5-5|TRBJ2-3|-
CASSSSDTQYF
TGTGCCAGCAGCTCCTCCGATACGCAGTATTTT
>-|TRBV11-2|TRBJ1-2|TRBD1
CASSSLKGDRGRVYGYTF
TGTGCCAGCAGCTCCTTAAAAGGGGACAGGGGGCGCGTCTATGGCTACACCTTC
>-|TRBV21-1|TRBJ1-1|-
CASSRQRVKQGPTRDEAFF
TGTGCCAGCAGCCGTCAAAGGGTAAAACAGGGCCCGACGAGGGATGAAGCTTTCTTT
>-|TRBV28|TRBJ1-2|-
CASSLPPANYGYTF
TGTGCCAGCAGTCTCCCCCCAGCTAACTATGGCTACACCTTC
>-|TRBV25-1|TRBJ2-7|-
CASSGRGSYEQYF
TGTGCCAGCAGTGGACGGGGATCCTACGAGCAGTACTTC